Listed here is a single T cell receptor (beta chain). There is no known antigen for this receptor. Base qualities are missing; no much larger clone stands one base away. Library construction relied on the immunoSEQ multiplex PCR assay. RNA was extracted from all samples and reverse transcribed into cDNA as template for TCR sequencing. First-strand cDNA was synthesized with SuperScript III using a 2:1 mix of oligo-dT and random hexamers. Amplification bias was assessed with a synthetic immune receptor repertoire, and residual bias was removed computationally. Regarding the original processing steps: Raw reads were preprocessed to remove errors, and CDR3 was defined by IMGT conventions from the conserved cysteine to phenylalanine. Clonality was computed as 1 minus the Shannon entropy, with the entropy normalized by log2 of the number of productive unique TCRs. Scalp TCRbeta sequences were cross-referenced with sorted blood CD4 and CD8 repertoires so that the CD4 or CD8 identity of scalp clones could be inferred. TCRdb mirrors the immuneACCESS table, restricted to in-frame sequences. Some clones are absent from its copies; in checked studies, under half trace to an unresolved V gene, and the reason for the others is unknown. From that table come the V and J calls and clone size; the DNA was used to work out D and trimming. Counted in this sample were about 270,000 clones; over 45% of them appeared once. The ten largest clones take up about 0.93% of the sample.

V was cut back by 1 base and J by 0 bases, leaving a gap of 18 bases between them. The CDR3 runs 18 amino acids, cysteine and phenylalanine included. Only the CDR3 portion is preserved as DNA: 54 bases, with reading frame beginning at the first base. According to the germline V gene, CDR1 reads LGHNT and CDR2 reads FRNRAP. The treatment or condition label corresponds to: oral pan-JAK inhibitor, 5-10 mg twice daily. Peripheral blood and lesional scalp punch biopsies were obtained from patients with alopecia areata. After PBMCs were isolated by density centrifugation and stained for CD3, CD4 and CD8, a FACSAria was used to sort CD4+ and CD8+ T cells. This sample is drawn from a study of CD8+ T cells in alopecia areata listed by TCRdb under 2018. Concerning the study at large: The treated patients took part in an open-label pilot trial in which moderate-to-severe alopecia areata was treated with oral tofacitinib at 5 to 10 mg twice daily. TCRbeta CDR3 regions were amplified by immunoSEQ multiplex PCR with 35 Vbeta forward and 13 Jbeta reverse primers. Scalp clonality was compared across normal scalp (n=4), patchy alopecia areata scalp (n=8), and alopecia totalis/universalis scalp (n=8). In humans, TCRbeta sequencing was performed on scalp tissue and on sorted CD4+ and CD8+ peripheral blood T cells from healthy controls and from patients with patchy or totalis/universalis alopecia areata. Patients on tofacitinib were biopsied at baseline and after 4 and 24 weeks of treatment, and several of the patients also had a later scalp biopsy. Tofacitinib was given for 6 to 18 months, followed by 6 months of follow-up off drug to assess delayed response and recurrence. Disease severity in treated patients was measured with the SALT score, which quantifies the percentage of affected scalp surface area. To study T cell clonal expansion in alopecia areata, the researchers applied high-throughput TCRbeta sequencing to both the C3H/HeJ mouse model and human patients. The RNA source kit depended on sample type: the PAXgene miRNA kit for fixed scalp, the miRNeasy kit for PBMCs, and the RNeasy kit for mouse skin.

What the research found in general, with its limitations: Higher clonality and more expanded CD8+ clones were observed in lesional scalp than in normal scalp, particularly in alopecia totalis/universalis, a finding suggestive of antigenic drive. Compared with mice, TCR sequences shared between patients were less clear, possibly partly because of HLA diversity across the patient population. Unlike mouse skin, which is dominated by gammadelta T cells, normal human skin has resident alphabeta T cells that are also sequenced, and this complicates analysis of the scalp TCR repertoire. Tofacitinib significantly decreased scalp clonality and the number of expanded CD8+ clones among the top 100 scalp clones. The treated cohort was small, with a single nonresponder, so links between baseline CD8+ expansion and response need larger studies. Many expanded lesional clones were found to persist in scalp and blood during tofacitinib treatment, and relapse after treatment cessation may be partly explained by this persistence.

The sequencing used CD4+ T cells sorted from blood, collected around week 54, from a patient treated with tofacitinib. The receptor's source is a human donor with alopecia areata. Recombination linked TRBV12-5 to TRBJ1-1; the D region possibly corresponds to TRBD1 (5 bases align). Read as DNA, the sequence is TGTGCTAGTGGTTTGGCCCTCCAGGGTAGGGTGATGAACACTGAAGCTTTCTTT. Translated, this is CASGLALQGRVMNTEAFF.